These 21 T cell receptor beta chains came from one sample sequenced in a study of blood T cell repertoires in COVID-19. Clones were read by immunoSEQ multiplex PCR, and TCRdb kept only the in-frame ones, dropping some. The sample contains about 85,000 clones, approximately 89% of which appear only once. Sequencing was performed on peripheral blood. These receptors were collected from a man in his fifties or sixties with acute or convalescent COVID-19.

The rearrangement links TRBV19 to TRBJ2-1; D is undetermined. There are 13 residues in the CDR3. V gave up 3 bases and J gave up 1 base, with 4 bases separating them. Germline V gene lookup returns CDR1 LNHDA and CDR2 SQIVND (reference sequence). CDR3 nucleotides: TGTGCCAGTAGTATGACTTCCTACAATGAGCAGTTCTTC. Residues: CASSMTSYNEQFF.

J is TRBJ1-1 and V is TRBV19; D not resolved. Germline V gene lookup returns CDR1 LNHDA and CDR2 SQIVND (reference sequence). The CDR3 is made up of 14 amino acids. V lost 5 bases and J lost 3, with 13 bases in between. This chain's CDR3 is CASSGRPGDTEAFF. For the CDR3, the DNA is TGTGCCAGTAGTGGACGTCCCGGGGACACTGAAGCTTTCTTT.

The rearrangement links TRBV9 to TRBJ2-2; 8 bases map to TRBD1. The V gene's germline CDR1 is SGDLS and CDR2 YYNGEE. V shed 4 bases and J 0 bases; nucleotides not matched to a gene: 5. The CDR3 length is 16 residues. The CDR3 DNA sequence: TGTGCCAGCAGCCCCCGGGACAGGCCGAACACCGGGGAGCTGTTTTTT. This encodes CASSPRDRPNTGELFF.

The gene calls are TRBV7-9 and TRBJ1-4, with TRBD1 as a possible D gene (6 bases). Trimming removed 3 bases at V and 6 bases at J, with 14 bases between. The length of the CDR3 is 15 residues. Germline V CDR1 and CDR2: SEHNR, FQNEAQ (reference sequence). CDR3 residues: CASSFVTGFHEKLFF. The CDR3 nucleotides read TGTGCCAGCAGCTTTGTCACAGGGTTTCATGAAAAACTGTTTTTT.

V is TRBV2 and J is TRBJ2-1, with 13 bases aligning to TRBD2. There are 17 residues in the CDR3. J lost 3 bases, V lost 6 bases, and 8 bases had no gene match. CDR1 is SNHLY and CDR2 is FYNNEI in the germline V gene. CDR3 in DNA: TGTGCCAGCAGAGACCGGACTAGCGGGAGCCTCTACAATGAGCAGTTCTTC. As protein: CASRDRTSGSLYNEQFF.

This sequence joins TRBV7-2 and TRBJ2-5; the match to TRBD2 covers 8 bases. This CDR3 is built from 15 residues. The trim removed 4 bases at V and 5 bases at J, leaving 9 bases unmatched. Germline V gives CDR1 SGHTA, CDR2 FQGNSA. In nucleotides, the CDR3 is TGTGCCAGCAGCTCCCAGCGGGAGAGTGGCGAGACCCAGTACTTC. Translating gives CASSSQRESGETQYF.

Here the CDR3 reads CASSLGSAGTYNEQFF. The CDR3, as DNA: TGTGCCAGCAGCTTAGGAAGTGCGGGTACCTACAATGAGCAGTTCTTC. The rearrangement joins TRBV7-9 to TRBJ2-1, with D tentatively TRBD2 (5 bases). There are 16 residues in the CDR3. The V gene's germline CDR1 is SEHNR and CDR2 FQNEAQ (reference sequence). Deletions cut 1 base from V and 2 bases from J, with 12 bases between.

This chain links TRBV27 with TRBJ2-5, with 13 bases aligning to TRBD2. V shed 4 bases and J 5 bases; nucleotides not matched to a gene: 7. Germline assignment: CDR1 MNHEY and CDR2 SMNVEV (reference sequence). This CDR3 region has 16 residues. CDR3 sequence reads: CASSSLGTSGKETQYF. DNA for the CDR3: TGTGCCAGCAGTTCGCTTGGGACTAGCGGGAAGGAGACCCAGTACTTC.

V gene TRBV30 combines with J gene TRBJ1-3, with D uncertain. CDR1 GTSNPN and CDR2 SVGIG come from the germline V gene (reference sequence). V lost 4 bases and J lost 1, with 5 bases in between. The CDR3 length is 12 residues. The CDR3 DNA is TGTGCCTGGACCCTGTCTGGAAACACCATATATTTT. Translating it yields CAWTLSGNTIYF.

This clone has a handful of counts. This chain links TRBV28 with TRBJ1-5; D possibly corresponds to TRBD1 (6 bases). The CDR3 sequence is 15 residues long. The V gene's germline CDR1 is MDHEN and CDR2 SYDVKM. V was pared by 3 bases and J by 4 bases, with 13 bases between. This CDR3 reads CASSLGGPRNQPQHF. CDR3 in DNA: TGTGCCAGCAGTTTGGGGGGGCCCCGTAATCAGCCCCAGCATTTT. The variable domain in full, with the rest retrieved from reference TRBV28 and TRBJ1-5, is DVKVTQSSRYLVKRTGEKVFLECVQDMDHENMFWYRQDPGLGLRLIYFSYDVKMKEKGDIPEGYSVSREKKERFSLILESASTNQTSMYLCASSLGGPRNQPQHFGDGTRLSIL.

V is TRBV7-9 and J is TRBJ2-1; the match to TRBD2 covers 7 bases. Germline values: CDR1 SEHNR, CDR2 FQNEAQ (reference sequence). CDR3 size: 16 residues. J lost 3 bases, V lost 1 base, and 6 bases had no gene match. Here the CDR3 DNA reads TGTGCCAGCAGCTTAGTAGCTAGCGGAGGCTACAATGAGCAGTTCTTC. Amino acids: CASSLVASGGYNEQFF.

Concerning this clone itself: Germline and junction disagree at one end, which may indicate a read error. This chain uses TRBV11-3 with TRBJ2-1; D remains ambiguous. From germline, CDR1 is SGHNT and CDR2 YENEEA. CDR3 length equals 8 residues. In DNA form, the CDR3 reads TGTGCCAGCAGCCCAGAGGTCTTC. It yields the protein CASSPEVF.

V usage is TRBV2 and J usage is TRBJ1-4; D perhaps matches TRBD1 (6 bases). V gave up 8 bases and J gave up 0 bases, with 13 bases separating them. CDR3 length: 15 amino acids. Germline V gene sequence: CDR1 SNHLY, CDR2 FYNNEI. The CDR3 region has the DNA TGTGCCAGCGAGGGGGGGCAGGCAACTAATGAAAAACTGTTTTTT. Its protein is CASEGGQATNEKLFF.

This clone was detected only once. DNA for the CDR3: TGTGCCAGCAGCTTACTGGGGGCTAACACAGATACGCAGTATTTT. Translated, it gives CASSLLGANTDTQYF. The rearrangement uses TRBV11-2 and TRBJ2-3; TRBD1 might be the D (6 bases). This CDR3 is built from 15 residues. The V gene lost 2 bases and the J gene lost 2 bases, with 11 bases spanning the gap. Germline values: CDR1 SGHAT, CDR2 FQNNGV.

This chain joins TRBV18 and TRBJ2-3, with 13 nucleotides matching TRBD2. With V trimmed by 3 bases and J by 5 bases, 8 bases remained unmatched. The germline V gene encodes CDR1 KGHSH and CDR2 LQKENI. The CDR3 has 17 residues. The CDR3 region is CASSPIGLAGDGDTQYF. The CDR3 nucleotides are TGTGCCAGCTCACCGATCGGACTAGCGGGAGATGGAGATACGCAGTATTTT.

The genes are TRBV13 and TRBJ2-3, with D possibly matching TRBD2 (6 bases). V lost 5 bases and J 2 bases, leaving 17 bases between the germline ends. The CDR3 runs 16 residues. Germline CDR1 reads PRHDT; CDR2 reads FYEKMQ (reference sequence). This chain's CDR3 is CASSVAGTDNTDTQYF. The CDR3 region has the DNA TGTGCCAGCAGCGTTGCAGGGACTGATAACACAGATACGCAGTATTTT.

This clone was recorded only once. V usage is TRBV3-1 (or the pseudogene TRBV3-2) and J usage is TRBJ2-7; 9 nucleotides align to TRBD2. V lost 3 bases, J lost 4 bases, and 7 bases stayed unmatched. The CDR3 length is 15 residues. Germline assignment: CDR1 LGHDT and CDR2 YNNKEL (reference sequence). CDR3 nucleotides: TGTGCCAGCAGCCACCCGACTAGCGGTGGGTACGAGCAGTACTTC. It encodes CASSHPTSGGYEQYF.

This chain joins TRBV24-1 and TRBJ2-3; 9 bases map to TRBD1. CDR1 is KGHDR and CDR2 is SFDVKD in the germline V gene. This CDR3 contains 16 residues. The J segment lost 4 bases and the V segment lost 0 bases, leaving 4 bases of the junction unmatched. The chain's CDR3 is CATSDLVDRGADTQYF. CDR3 DNA: TGTGCCACCAGTGATTTGGTGGACAGGGGTGCAGATACGCAGTATTTT.

V is TRBV4-2 and J is TRBJ1-2; 7 bases agree with TRBD1. The CDR3 spans 14 residues. The germline V gene encodes CDR1 LGHNA and CDR2 YNFKEQ. Trimming took 1 base from V and 4 from J; bases not matched to a gene: 3. The CDR3 is CASSQVGGVYGYTF. The CDR3 coding sequence is TGTGCCAGCAGCCAAGTAGGGGGCGTCTATGGCTACACCTTC.

The chain has TRBV5-1 and TRBJ1-4; TRBD1 is a possible D gene (5 bases). Germline values: CDR1 SGHRS, CDR2 YFSETQ. V dropped 0 bases and J dropped 5 bases, with 11 bases sitting between them. This CDR3 is 15 amino acids long. The CDR3 nucleotides read TGCGCCAGCAGCTTGGCGGGGGAAGGAAATGAAAAACTGTTTTTT. Encoded protein: CASSLAGEGNEKLFF. Complete variable domain (other parts from reference TRBV5-1 and TRBJ1-4): KAGVTQTPRYLIKTRGQQVTLSCSPISGHRSVSWYQQTPGQGLQFLFEYFSETQRNKGNFPGRFSGRQFSNSRSEMNVSTLELGDSALYLCASSLAGEGNEKLFFGSGTQLSVL.

The chain employs TRBV4-3 and TRBJ1-4, with D perhaps matching TRBD1 (5 bases). The CDR3 runs to 14 residues. Germline V lookup: CDR1 LGHNA, CDR2 YSLEER. Trimming removed 1 base from V and 3 bases from J, with 6 bases in between. Here the CDR3 DNA reads TGCGCCAGCAGCCAAGGGGGGGCTAATGAAAAACTGTTTTTT. Translated, it gives CASSQGGANEKLFF.